One and the same sample provided the 13 T cell receptor beta chains below, sequenced in a study of OX40 agonist ivuxolimab in advanced cancers. Sequencing was performed with immunoSEQ multiplex PCR; in TCRdb, only in-frame clones are kept and a portion is missing. Here the sample spans about 59,000 clones, about 87% being singletons. The source material was CD4+ or CD8+ T cells sorted from blood, sampled in a trial of the OX40 agonist ivuxolimab. The receptor source for this set is an adult with an advanced solid tumor such as melanoma, head and neck, liver or kidney cancer.

The chain recombines TRBV6-5 with TRBJ2-3, with D perhaps matching TRBD1 or TRBD2 (5 bases each). The V end was cut by 8 bases, the J end by 0 bases, with 9 bases between. This CDR3 comprises 13 residues. CDR1 MNHEY and CDR2 SVGAGI come from the germline V gene. The CDR3, as DNA: TGTGCCAGCGGGGACCGTAGCACAGATACGCAGTATTTT. This codes for CASGDRSTDTQYF.

CDR3 in amino acids: CASSFYQTQGRAFF. CDR3 nucleotide sequence: TGTGCCAGCAGCTTTTACCAAACACAGGGGCGCGCTTTCTTT. The chain has TRBV7-2 and TRBJ1-1, with 7 positions matching TRBD1. The CDR3 runs to 14 residues. Germline V CDR1 and CDR2: SGHTA, FQGNSA. V trimming: 3 bases; J trimming: 11 bases; junction bases outside the gene matches: 12.

The chain carries TRBV7-3 and TRBJ2-3; maybe TRBD2 (6 bases). The CDR3 length is 12 residues. Trimming removed 4 bases from V and 8 bases from J, with 10 bases in between. Germline V gene data show CDR1 as SGHTA and CDR2 as FQGTGA. The CDR3: CASSSFGGTQYF. The CDR3 bases are TGTGCCAGCAGCTCTTTCGGGGGTACGCAGTATTTT.

The CDR3 DNA sequence: TGTGCCTGGCTAGACAGGGAGTACGAGCAGTACTTC. It specifies CAWLDREYEQYF. The V and J genes are TRBV30 and TRBJ2-7, with 7 nucleotides matching TRBD1. CDR1 is GTSNPN, CDR2 SVGIG, per germline (reference sequence). V lost 5 bases and J lost 4; bases outside the gene matches: 5. This CDR3 contains 12 residues.

The J gene is TRBJ1-1, the V gene TRBV2; possible D gene TRBD1, 6 bases. CDR1 is SNHLY and CDR2 is FYNNEI in the germline V gene. V was shortened by 7 bases and J by 0 bases, with 18 bases between the two germline ends. CDR3 length: 16 residues. Here the CDR3 reads CASTLGPPGVNTEAFF. The CDR3 nucleotides read TGTGCCAGCACCCTCGGCCCGCCAGGGGTGAACACTGAAGCTTTCTTT.

This chain joins TRBV28 and TRBJ2-5, with TRBD1 identical over 7 bases. This CDR3 region has 14 residues. Germline loops: CDR1 MDHEN, CDR2 SYDVKM. The J segment lost 5 bases and the V segment lost 5 bases, leaving 8 bases of the junction unmatched. In DNA, the CDR3 is TGTGCCAGCAGTCAACAGGGGAACGGCGAGACCCAGTACTTC. This gives the protein CASSQQGNGETQYF.

V is TRBV16 and J is TRBJ2-3; D is perhaps TRBD2 (5 bases). This CDR3 region has 11 residues. CDR1 KGHSY and CDR2 FQNENV come from the germline V gene. The V gene lost 5 bases and the J gene lost 6 bases, with 6 bases spanning the gap. The DNA for the CDR3 is TGTGCCAGCAGCGGGGAGGATACGCAGTATTTT. It is translated as CASSGEDTQYF.

On this clone: No DNA is shown, since the ends of the CDR3 on it are uncertain; the CDR3 is the one TCRdb lists. The chain's CDR3 is CASSQEFRARANSPLHF. The chain combines TRBV4-1 with TRBJ1-6; the tabulated D call, TRBD1, remains unverified against the DNA. The CDR3 has 17 residues if both end residues are counted. Germline values: CDR1 MGHRA, CDR2 YSYEKL.

CDR3 nucleotides: TGCGCCAGCAGCTTTTCACAGAGACATGAAAAACTGTTTTTT. Its protein product is CASSFSQRHEKLFF. The chain couples TRBV5-1 to TRBJ1-4; D not resolved. The length of the CDR3 is 14 residues. V lost 2 bases and J lost 6, with 11 bases in between. Per germline, CDR1 SGHRS and CDR2 YFSETQ.

J is TRBJ2-2 and V is TRBV19; unclear D gene. Trimming shortened V by 5 bases and J by 10 bases, and 8 bases separated the two germline ends. The CDR3 is 11 amino acids. CDR1 is LNHDA and CDR2 is SQIVND in the germline V gene (reference sequence). The CDR3: CASSLYEELFF. The CDR3 nucleotides are TGTGCCAGTAGTCTCTACGAGGAGCTGTTTTTT. The whole variable domain, remainder taken from reference TRBV19 and TRBJ2-2, is DGGITQSPKYLFRKEGQNVTLSCEQNLNHDAMYWYRQDPGQGLRLIYYSQIVNDFQKGDIAEGYSVSREKKESFPLTVTSAQKNPTAFYLCASSLYEELFFGEGSRLTVL.

This sequence joins TRBV9 and TRBJ2-6; D gene ambiguous. The CDR3 covers 16 residues. V lost 0 bases and J 1 base, leaving 8 bases between the germline ends. In germline, CDR1 is SGDLS, CDR2 YYNGEE. The CDR3 sequence: CASSVGSGSGANVLTF. In DNA form, the CDR3 reads TGTGCCAGCAGCGTAGGTTCGGGTTCTGGGGCCAACGTCCTGACTTTC.

This clone has a handful of counts. The chain couples TRBV29-1 to TRBJ2-3; 7 bases align to TRBD2. CDR3 length: 14 residues. The J segment lost 0 bases and the V segment lost 3 bases, leaving 3 bases of the junction unmatched. The germline V gene encodes CDR1 SQVTM and CDR2 ANQGSEA. The DNA of the CDR3 is TGCAGCGTTGACCAGGGACTAAGCACAGATACGCAGTATTTT. Amino acid sequence: CSVDQGLSTDTQYF.

The rearrangement joins TRBV28 to TRBJ1-6, with a possible D match to TRBD1 (5 bases). Germline CDR1 MDHEN, CDR2 SYDVKM. The CDR3 has 12 residues. CDR3 region: CAARGGHSPLHF. The CDR3 bases are TGTGCTGCTCGCGGGGGTCATTCACCCCTCCACTTT.